The 22 T cell receptor beta chains listed next were all sequenced from one sample in a study of T cell responses to AZD1222 COVID-19 vaccine. This table comes from immunoSEQ multiplex PCR, and its TCRdb copy is limited to in-frame clones, with some not included. The table records tens of thousands of clones, 85% to 90% of them present only once. The source was peripheral blood, collected on day 0 of AZD1222 vaccination. All receptors derive from an adult in good health.

J is TRBJ1-2 and V is TRBV28; 8 nucleotides agree with TRBD1. V trimming: 4 bases; J trimming: 7 bases; junction bases outside the gene matches: 11. The CDR3 length is 15 residues. In germline, CDR1 is MDHEN, CDR2 SYDVKM. The DNA for the CDR3 is TGTGCCAGCAGTTCAGCCCAGGGGGCGCTTCGTGGCTACACCTTC. Translated: CASSSAQGALRGYTF.

This chain links TRBV9 with TRBJ1-2; D not certain. Germline V lookup: CDR1 SGDLS, CDR2 YYNGEE. This CDR3 is built from 14 residues. V was cut by 1 base and J by 8 bases, with 15 bases left in between. In nucleotides, the CDR3 is TGTGCCAGCAGCGTATTCCAGCGGCCGTGGGGCTACACCTTC. Protein product: CASSVFQRPWGYTF.

This CDR3 is CASSFLFTGANVLTF. Written as DNA, the CDR3 is TGTGCCAGCAGTTTCCTCTTTACTGGGGCCAACGTCCTGACTTTC. This chain connects TRBV6-5 to TRBJ2-6; D remains ambiguous. V was trimmed by 4 bases and J by 2 bases, leaving 9 bases between them. The CDR3 spans 15 residues. Germline V gives CDR1 MNHEY, CDR2 SVGAGI.

The chain joins TRBV11-2 to TRBJ2-7, with 7 bases matching TRBD1. J lost 1 base, V lost 5 bases, and 11 bases had no gene match. The CDR3 sequence is 16 residues long. The germline gives CDR1 SGHAT, CDR2 FQNNGV. In nucleotides, the CDR3 is TGTGCCAGCAGCCCTGACAGGGCGTGGGCATCCTACGAGCAGTACTTC. This codes for CASSPDRAWASYEQYF.

The genes are TRBV6-4 and TRBJ1-2; TRBD1 aligns across 8 bases. V was pared by 6 bases and J by 6 bases, with 6 bases of the junction left unmatched. The germline V gene encodes CDR1 MRHNA and CDR2 SNTAGT. The CDR3 spans 13 residues. CDR3 in DNA: TGTGCCAGCAGGAGGACAGGGTCTGATGGCTACACCTTC. Protein sequence: CASRRTGSDGYTF.

This rearrangement joins TRBV24-1 to TRBJ2-3, with 8 bases that match TRBD1. The CDR3 is 18 residues long. Per the germline V gene, CDR1 is KGHDR and CDR2 is SFDVKD. With 4 bases clipped from V and 4 bases from J, the junction kept 15 bases outside the gene matches. CDR3 residues: CATSDRSDRGGRPDTQYF. CDR3 nucleotide sequence: TGTGCCACCAGTGACCGATCTGACAGGGGTGGTAGGCCAGATACGCAGTATTTT.

This rearrangement joins TRBV12-3 or TRBV12-4 to TRBJ1-1, with D perhaps TRBD1 (6 bases). CDR3 size: 13 residues. V gave up 6 bases and J gave up 10 bases, with 18 bases separating them. The CDR3 nucleotides read TGTGCCAGCAGCACTAGGGGGTATTCGGGAGCTTTCTTT. Translating gives CASSTRGYSGAFF.

The chain employs TRBV7-8 and TRBJ1-4, with 7 nucleotides matching TRBD1. Trimming took 4 bases from V and 5 from J; bases not matched to a gene: 4. This CDR3 has 14 amino acids. Germline V gene sequence: CDR1 SGHVS, CDR2 FQNEAQ. The DNA of the CDR3 is TGTGCCAGCAGCTCCGGGACAGAAAATGAAAAACTGTTTTTT. Its protein product is CASSSGTENEKLFF. Together with reference TRBV7-8 and TRBJ1-4, the CDR3 gives the full variable domain: GAGVSQSPRYKVAKRGQDVALRCDPISGHVSLFWYQQALGQGPEFLTYFQNEAQLDKSGLPSDRFFAERPEGSVSTLKIQRTQQEDSAVYLCASSSGTENEKLFFGSGTQLSVL.

The CDR3 protein is CASSPRGSMNTEAFF. The CDR3 nucleotides read TGTGCCAGCAGTCCCCGTGGGTCCATGAACACTGAAGCTTTCTTT. This chain connects TRBV25-1 to TRBJ1-1; D remains ambiguous. The V end lost 5 bases, the J end lost 0 bases, and 13 bases lay between the germline ends. From germline, CDR1 is MGHDK and CDR2 SYGVNS. This CDR3 is built from 15 residues.

The table lists this clone with a count of one. The chain employs TRBV2 and TRBJ1-2; TRBD1 matches 7 bases. Looked up from germline, CDR1 is SNHLY and CDR2 is FYNNEI. CDR3 length: 14 amino acids. J gave up 9 bases and V 4 bases, and 11 bases lay outside the gene matches. CDR3 loop: CASSAYPDRPSYTF. The CDR3 coding sequence is TGTGCCAGCAGTGCATACCCGGACAGGCCGAGCTACACCTTC.

This clone was found a few times. This chain connects TRBV5-1 to TRBJ1-2; TRBD1 aligns across 7 bases. Germline-derived CDR1 and CDR2 are SGHRS and YFSETQ. The CDR3 has 13 residues. V gave up 2 bases and J gave up 8 bases; unmatched junction bases: 6. CDR3 sequence reads: CASSLQGSWGYTF. CDR3 nucleotides: TGCGCCAGCAGCTTACAGGGGTCGTGGGGCTACACCTTC.

V and J are TRBV30 and TRBJ1-2; D not resolved. Between the trimmed V and J ends, which lost 0 bases and 5 bases, there was a span of 7 bases. CDR1 is GTSNPN and CDR2 is SVGIG in the germline V gene (reference sequence). CDR3 length: 12 residues. The CDR3: CAWSVLQYGYTF. The DNA of the CDR3 is TGTGCCTGGAGTGTACTACAGTATGGCTACACCTTC.

The chain has TRBV9 and TRBJ2-3, with 8 bases identical to TRBD2. Germline assignment: CDR1 SGDLS and CDR2 YYNGEE. With 3 bases clipped from V and 6 bases from J, the junction kept 9 bases outside the gene matches. The CDR3 contains 15 residues. Here the CDR3 reads CASSAARGGLDTQYF. The CDR3 DNA reads TGTGCCAGCAGCGCGGCCCGGGGGGGCCTGGATACGCAGTATTTT.

The rearrangement uses TRBV5-4 and TRBJ2-1; the D is unclear. In germline, CDR1 is SGHNT, CDR2 YYREEE (reference sequence). Trimming took 4 bases from V and 4 from J, leaving 3 bases between them. This CDR3 comprises 11 residues. CDR3 DNA sequence: TGTGCCAGCAGCCTTTACAATGAGCAGTTCTTC. As protein: CASSLYNEQFF.

The CDR3 spells CASSSRTGDYGYTF. Here the CDR3 DNA reads TGTGCCAGCAGCTCAAGGACAGGAGACTATGGCTACACCTTC. V and J are TRBV7-2 and TRBJ1-2; 7 nucleotides align to TRBD1. In germline, CDR1 is SGHTA, CDR2 FQGNSA. The CDR3 contains 14 residues. V shed 4 bases, J shed 3 bases, and the junction held 5 bases outside the gene matches.

The chain combines TRBV9 with TRBJ1-5; D ambiguous. CDR3 length: 14 amino acids. Germline-derived CDR1 and CDR2 are SGDLS and YYNGEE. Trimming removed 0 bases at V and 0 bases at J, with 4 bases between. The DNA of the CDR3 is TGTGCCAGCAGCGTAGGGGATAGCAATCAGCCCCAGCATTTT. Translated, it gives CASSVGDSNQPQHF.

The V and J genes are TRBV11-2 and TRBJ2-1; D perhaps matches TRBD1 (6 bases). Looked up from germline, CDR1 is SGHAT and CDR2 is FQNNGV. The CDR3 is 13 amino acids. Trimming took 4 bases from V and 8 from J, leaving 12 bases between them. The CDR3 reads CASSSLTGDEQFF. Written as DNA, the CDR3 is TGTGCCAGCAGCTCGTTGACAGGTGATGAGCAGTTCTTC.

This clone was detected a few times. The rearrangement uses TRBV13 and TRBJ2-3; 12 bases match TRBD2. Unmatched junction bases numbered 7, after V lost 2 bases and J lost 4 bases. This CDR3 contains 17 residues. CDR1 is PRHDT and CDR2 is FYEKMQ in the germline V gene (reference sequence). The CDR3 region is CASSLRSSGGAADTQYF. CDR3 DNA sequence: TGTGCCAGCAGCTTAAGGTCTAGCGGGGGGGCCGCAGATACGCAGTATTTT.

Points on this clone: A read error may produce the germline difference seen at one junction end. The J gene is TRBJ1-1, the V gene TRBV20-1, with D uncertain. Germline-derived CDR1 and CDR2 are DFQATT and SNEGSKA (reference sequence). The CDR3 extends over 10 amino acids. The CDR3 nucleotides read TGCAATGCTCCCGGGGCTGAAGCTTTCTTT. The encoded protein is CNAPGAEAFF.

The chain couples TRBV7-9 to TRBJ1-1, with D perhaps TRBD1 (6 bases). This CDR3 is 14 amino acids long. Germline CDR1 is SEHNR and CDR2 is FQNEAQ (reference sequence). V lost 5 bases to trimming and J lost 4 bases, with 14 bases between them. CDR3 amino acids: CASSHTGPPTEAFF. CDR3 DNA sequence: TGTGCCAGCAGCCACACAGGGCCTCCCACTGAAGCTTTCTTT.

J is TRBJ1-1 and V is TRBV28; D perhaps matches TRBD1 (5 bases). From germline, CDR1 is MDHEN and CDR2 SYDVKM. The CDR3 covers 14 residues. Deletions cut 6 bases from V and 5 bases from J, with 16 bases between. The CDR3 region has the DNA TGTGCCAGCAGCGTGGGAGGGGCTACAACTGAAGCTTTCTTT. Its translation: CASSVGGATTEAFF.

V is TRBV30 and J is TRBJ1-5, with D unresolved. Trimming took 1 base from V and 3 from J, leaving 7 bases between them. This CDR3 is 13 amino acids long. Germline CDR1 GTSNPN, CDR2 SVGIG (reference sequence). The chain's CDR3 is CAWSDNINQPQHF. The CDR3 bases are TGTGCCTGGAGTGACAATATCAATCAGCCCCAGCATTTT.